What follows is one TCR beta chain and its context. Its antigen is unknown. This specimen comes from a study of beta chain features in type 1 diabetes. Study-wide background: Under 140,000,000 sorted cells were examined across all samples. Study observations and caveats: The study found that naive, central memory and Treg TCRB repertoires appeared more similar in patients than in healthy donors. PCR might pick shorter templates more often, in the same way for patients and controls.

As every portion of the isolated RNA was reverse transcribed, the sequencing read expressed TCRB transcripts. Profiled with immunoSEQ multiplex PCR; TCRdb holds only in-frame clones, not every one. The data show 120,000 to 150,000 clones, roughly 10% seen once. One heparinised draw of blood, averaging approximately 110 mL, came from each donor. Germline lookup yields CDR1 SGDLS and CDR2 YYNGEE. The CDR3 covers 14 residues. Trimming cost V 0 bases and J 4 bases, with 10 bases left between them. This TCR derives from a woman in her thirties or forties in good health. What was sequenced was central memory CD4+ T cells from blood. The chain has TRBV9 and TRBJ1-2; D unresolved. CDR3 DNA: TGTGCCAGCAGCGTAGCTGAAAGCACCTATGGCTACACCTTC. This translates into CASSVAESTYGYTF.